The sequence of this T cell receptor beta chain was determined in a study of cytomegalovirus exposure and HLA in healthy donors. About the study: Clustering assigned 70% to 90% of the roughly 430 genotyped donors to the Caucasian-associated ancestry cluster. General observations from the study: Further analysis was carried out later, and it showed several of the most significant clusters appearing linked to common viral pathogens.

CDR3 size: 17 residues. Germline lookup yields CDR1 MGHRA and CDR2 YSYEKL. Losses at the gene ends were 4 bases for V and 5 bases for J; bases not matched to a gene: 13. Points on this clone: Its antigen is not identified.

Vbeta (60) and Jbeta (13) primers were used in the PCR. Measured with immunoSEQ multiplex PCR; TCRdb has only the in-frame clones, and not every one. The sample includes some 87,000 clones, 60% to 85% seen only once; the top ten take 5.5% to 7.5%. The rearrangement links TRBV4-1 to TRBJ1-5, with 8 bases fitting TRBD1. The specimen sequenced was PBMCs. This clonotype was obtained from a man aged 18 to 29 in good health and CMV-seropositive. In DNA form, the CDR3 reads TGCGCCAGCAGCCCATGGACAGGGAAGATGGACGATCAGCCCCAGCATTTT. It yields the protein CASSPWTGKMDDQPQHF.